This passage covers 29 T cell receptor beta chains from one sample sequenced in a study of low-dose radiotherapy and immunotherapy resistance in tumors. Documented time point: before trial treatment. Alpha- and beta-chain coverage of first-strand cDNA came from TRAV- and TRBV-specific primers. With a V-primer adapter and a constant-region primer, TCRs were amplified for about 19 PCR cycles. TCRdb recomputed calls from the reads with MiXCR, one row per CDR3 protein. The data hold around 65,000 distinct CDR3 sequences, with approximately 26% observed a single time. Material: PBMCs, obtained before treatment. Receptors were obtained from a male donor with rectosigmoid adenocarcinoma.

V is TRBV7-2 and J is TRBJ2-7, with unresolved D. In germline, CDR1 is SGHTA, CDR2 FQGNSA. CDR3 length: 13 amino acids. The V gene lost 5 bases and the J gene lost 3 bases, with 11 bases spanning the gap. CDR3 coding DNA: TGTGCCAGCAGCCCAGGATGGAGCTACGAGCAGTACTTC. It encodes CASSPGWSYEQYF.

This clonotype was detected ten times or more. The chain joins TRBV3-1 to TRBJ2-7, with TRBD1 matching 10 bases. There are 15 residues in the CDR3. CDR1 is LGHDT and CDR2 is YNNKEL in the germline V gene (reference sequence). The V and J ends lost 5 bases and 2 bases, in that order; junction bases with no gene match: 6. The CDR3, as DNA: TGTGCCAGCAGCGGATCCGGGACAGGGGCCTACGAGCAGTACTTC. Translated, it gives CASSGSGTGAYEQYF.

The table lists this clonotype with many counts. The gene calls are TRBV28 and TRBJ2-7, with no clear D. The V end was cut by 10 bases, the J end by 5 bases, with 18 bases between. This CDR3 has 13 residues. From germline, CDR1 is MDHEN and CDR2 SYDVKM. CDR3 protein: CAITGPPRDEQYF. The CDR3 nucleotides are TGTGCCATCACGGGTCCCCCAAGGGACGAGCAGTACTTC.

The genes are TRBV7-9 and TRBJ2-1; D unresolved. This CDR3 is 14 amino acids long. Germline assignment: CDR1 SEHNR and CDR2 FQNEAQ (reference sequence). The V gene lost 0 bases and the J gene lost 6 bases, with 9 bases spanning the gap. The CDR3 DNA follows: TGTGCCAGCAGCTTAGCGGTAGCATCCAATGAGCAGTTCTTC. Its protein product is CASSLAVASNEQFF.

This rearrangement joins TRBV25-1 to TRBJ2-1; 9 positions agree with TRBD2. The germline V gene has CDR1 MGHDK and CDR2 SYGVNS. The CDR3 is made up of 15 amino acids. Unmatched junction bases numbered 4, after V lost 3 bases and J lost 4 bases. The CDR3 sequence is CASSEAGGPYNEQFF. CDR3 nucleotides: TGTGCCAGCAGTGAGGCGGGGGGGCCGTACAATGAGCAGTTCTTC.

This clonotype appeared many times. The V call is TRBV20-1, the J call TRBJ2-1; the match to TRBD2 covers 7 bases. CDR1 and CDR2 (germline): DFQATT, SNEGSKA (reference sequence). This CDR3 spans 14 amino acids. V lost 6 bases to trimming and J lost 2 bases; unmatched junction nucleotides: 7. CDR3: CSAGLGLAYNEQFF. For the CDR3, the DNA is TGCAGTGCGGGTTTAGGACTAGCCTACAATGAGCAGTTCTTC.

This clonotype was counted at least ten times. The chain uses TRBV27 and TRBJ1-3; D is unclear. CDR3 length equals 13 residues. Trimming pared 3 bases from V and 2 bases from J, leaving 5 bases between. CDR1 and CDR2 from the germline V gene are MNHEY and SMNVEV (reference sequence). This CDR3 is CASSFQPGNTIYF. DNA of the CDR3: TGTGCCAGCAGTTTCCAGCCTGGAAACACCATATATTTT.

Details on this clonotype: With a far larger clone one base away, a read error is the likely cause. This rearrangement joins TRBV6-2 or TRBV6-3 to TRBJ2-7; TRBD1 or TRBD2 may be the D gene (5 bases each). Germline CDR1 reads MNHEY; CDR2 reads SVGEGT. The V end lost 6 bases, the J end lost 7 bases, and 19 bases lay between the germline ends. The CDR3 runs to 14 residues. The CDR3 DNA is TGTGCCAGCAGCCGAACCGGGACCTACAATGAGCAGTACTTC. This gives the protein CASSRTGTYNEQYF.

This clonotype was recorded many times. V gene TRBV19 combines with J gene TRBJ1-1; TRBD1 is a possible D gene (6 bases). V dropped 6 bases and J dropped 4 bases, with 21 bases sitting between them. The germline V gene has CDR1 LNHDA and CDR2 SQIVND (reference sequence). The CDR3 covers 16 residues. The CDR3: CASRPSWGAESTEAFF. Here the CDR3 DNA reads TGTGCCAGTAGACCATCATGGGGGGCGGAGAGCACTGAAGCTTTCTTT.

Regarding this clonotype: A read error likely explains this, since a far larger clone differs by one base. The V gene is TRBV7-3, the J gene TRBJ2-3; 7 nucleotides agree with TRBD1. This CDR3 is 14 amino acids long. In germline, CDR1 is SGHTA, CDR2 FQGTGA. J gave up 6 bases and V 5 bases, and 8 bases lay outside the gene matches. The CDR3 spells CASSRDSPQDTQYF. The CDR3 coding sequence is TGTGCCAGCAGCCGGGACAGCCCTCAGGATACGCAGTATTTT.

This clonotype has just one count. This may arise from a read error, as a much more abundant clone is one base away. The chain carries TRBV7-2 and TRBJ2-4; D uncertain. Per the germline V gene, CDR1 is SGHTA and CDR2 is FQGNSA. The CDR3 has 14 amino acids. Trimming removed 3 bases at V and 10 bases at J, with 16 bases between. Here the CDR3 reads CASSFRPETMIQYF. In DNA, the CDR3 is TGTGCCAGCAGCTTTAGGCCCGAGACAATGATTCAGTACTTC. The whole variable domain, remainder taken from reference TRBV7-2 and TRBJ2-4, is GAGVSQSPSNKVTEKGKDVELRCDPISGHTALYWYRQSLGQGLEFLIYFQGNSAPDKSGLPSDRFSAERTGGSVSTLTIQRTQQEDSAVYLCASSFRPETMIQYFGAGTRLSVL.

Ten or more counts support this clonotype. This chain uses TRBV5-6 with TRBJ2-1; 12 bases agree with TRBD2. Losses at the gene ends were 0 bases for V and 9 bases for J; bases not matched to a gene: 7. Per germline, CDR1 SGHDT and CDR2 YYEEEE. CDR3 length equals 16 residues. In nucleotides, the CDR3 is TGTGCCAGCAGCTTGGGGCTACTAGCGGGAGGTTCTGAGCAGTTCTTC. Its protein product is CASSLGLLAGGSEQFF.

The chain joins TRBV2 to TRBJ2-5; maybe TRBD1 (6 bases). The V gene lost 5 bases and the J gene lost 4 bases, with 8 bases spanning the gap. The CDR3 length is 12 residues. Germline V CDR1 and CDR2: SNHLY, FYNNEI. The CDR3 nucleotides read TGTGCCAGCAGTCAGGGGTCAGAGACCCAGTACTTC. Translation gives CASSQGSETQYF.

This clonotype was picked up many times. The chain couples TRBV20-1 to TRBJ1-1; D gene unclear. CDR1 and CDR2 (germline): DFQATT, SNEGSKA (reference sequence). This CDR3 has 11 amino acids. V shed 6 bases and J shed 5 bases, with 10 bases lying between them. CDR3 sequence reads: CSARSGTEAFF. CDR3 sequence (DNA): TGCAGTGCCCGGAGCGGGACTGAAGCTTTCTTT.

This clonotype was observed a few times. V is TRBV7-6 and J is TRBJ1-2; D is possibly TRBD1 (6 bases). Germline CDR1 reads SGHVS; CDR2 reads FNYEAQ. Trimming left V 4 bases short and J 7 bases short, with 13 bases between. This CDR3 has 13 residues. CDR3 sequence: CASSSVAGVGYTF. The CDR3 coding sequence is TGTGCCAGCAGCTCCGTTGCAGGGGTTGGCTACACCTTC.

In this sample, this clonotype turned up a few times. The rearrangement links TRBV3-1 to TRBJ2-5; D not certain. Germline V lookup: CDR1 LGHDT, CDR2 YNNKEL (reference sequence). This CDR3 comprises 13 residues. With 4 bases removed from V and 6 bases from J, the gap between germline ends came to 12 bases. The CDR3, as DNA: TGTGCCAGCAGCCCCGGTGTCCAGCAGACCCAGTACTTC. It yields the protein CASSPGVQQTQYF.

This clonotype was counted a few times. This rearrangement joins TRBV12-3 or TRBV12-4 to TRBJ2-3; D not resolved. This CDR3 is 14 amino acids long. Between the trimmed V and J ends, which lost 7 bases and 2 bases, there was a span of 13 bases. CDR3 amino acids: CASTFGRTTDTQYF. For the CDR3, the DNA is TGTGCCAGCACCTTCGGAAGAACCACAGATACGCAGTATTTT.

This clonotype occurred many times. The chain joins TRBV30 to TRBJ2-7; TRBD2 is a possible D gene (5 bases). From germline, CDR1 is GTSNPN and CDR2 SVGIG (reference sequence). This CDR3 is 14 amino acids long. V was cut by 0 bases and J by 0 bases, with 9 bases left in between. CDR3 sequence: CAWSVDSNSYEQYF. The CDR3 DNA is TGTGCCTGGAGTGTGGACTCGAACTCCTACGAGCAGTACTTC. The variable domain in full, completed from reference TRBV30 and TRBJ2-7, reads SQTIHQWPATLVQPVGSPLSLECTVEGTSNPNLYWYRQAAGRGLQLLFYSVGIGQISSEVPQNLSASRPQDRQFILSSKKLLLSDSGFYLCAWSVDSNSYEQYFGPGTRLTVT.

In regard to this clonotype: This likely stems from a read error, as it lies one base from a far larger clone. CDR3 sequence: CASSGLGVEQFF. The DNA for the CDR3 is TGTGCCAGCTCGGGACTAGGGGTCGAGCAGTTCTTC. This sequence joins TRBV5-4 and TRBJ2-1; the match to TRBD2 covers 8 bases. CDR1 and CDR2 (germline): SGHNT, YYREEE (reference sequence). This CDR3 has 12 residues. With V trimmed by 7 bases and J by 10 bases, 7 bases remained unmatched.

This clonotype was counted ten times or more. The V and J genes are TRBV28 and TRBJ1-2; TRBD1 agrees at 9 bases. This CDR3 is 16 amino acids long. J lost 7 bases, V lost 3 bases, and 12 bases had no gene match. Germline CDR1 and CDR2: MDHEN and SYDVKM. CDR3 sequence reads: CASSFLTPGQGSGYTF. The DNA for the CDR3 is TGTGCCAGCAGTTTTCTGACCCCGGGACAGGGAAGTGGCTACACCTTC.

Ten or more counts support this clonotype. The J gene is TRBJ2-5, the V gene TRBV29-1, with 13 bases that match TRBD2. V shed 5 bases and J 3 bases; nucleotides not matched to a gene: 3. CDR3 length: 14 amino acids. Per the germline V gene, CDR1 is SQVTM and CDR2 is ANQGSEA. Here the CDR3 DNA reads TGCAGCGTTCTACTAGCGGGAGGGAAAGAGACCCAGTACTTC. It specifies CSVLLAGGKETQYF.

This clonotype was observed at least ten times. CDR3 region: CSADRSETQYF. DNA for the CDR3: TGCAGTGCTGACCGATCGGAGACCCAGTACTTC. The chain joins TRBV20-1 to TRBJ2-5; D uncertain. The CDR3 length is 11 residues. Germline CDR1 is DFQATT and CDR2 is SNEGSKA (reference sequence). Trimming removed 5 bases at V and 5 bases at J, with 9 bases between.

This clonotype was seen repeatedly, ten times or more. The chain carries TRBV5-1 and TRBJ2-7; 9 bases agree with TRBD1. The CDR3 contains 12 residues. V lost 2 bases to trimming and J lost 11 bases; unmatched junction nucleotides: 5. Germline CDR1 reads SGHRS; CDR2 reads YFSETQ. The CDR3 region is CASSFNRDREYF. CDR3 DNA sequence: TGCGCCAGCAGCTTTAACCGGGACAGGGAGTACTTC.

This chain joins TRBV7-3 and TRBJ2-2, with D perhaps assigned TRBD1 or TRBD2 (5 bases each). The CDR3 is 16 residues long. The germline V gene has CDR1 SGHTA and CDR2 FQGTGA. Deletions cut 6 bases from V and 4 bases from J, with 18 bases between. The CDR3 loop reads CASREVGTDSTGELFF. CDR3 DNA: TGTGCCAGCAGGGAAGTGGGGACGGACTCCACCGGGGAGCTGTTTTTT.

There are many counts of this clonotype. V usage is TRBV4-3 and J usage is TRBJ2-1; D possibly matches TRBD1 or TRBD2 (5 bases each). This CDR3 is built from 14 residues. Between the trimmed V and J ends, which lost 3 bases and 2 bases, there was a span of 8 bases. Germline-derived CDR1 and CDR2 are LGHNA and YSLEER. The CDR3 DNA sequence: TGCGCCAGCAGCCACGGGACCACCTACAATGAGCAGTTCTTC. Translation gives CASSHGTTYNEQFF.

This clonotype showed up many times. This chain connects TRBV11-2 to TRBJ2-7; D remains unclear. Between the trimmed V and J ends, which lost 3 bases and 3 bases, there was a span of 9 bases. CDR3 length equals 13 residues. The germline V gene has CDR1 SGHAT and CDR2 FQNNGV. The CDR3 DNA reads TGTGCCAGCAGCTTTAACAGTAACTACGAGCAGTACTTC. The encoded protein is CASSFNSNYEQYF.

This clonotype ranks as medium-sized. The chain employs TRBV7-9 and TRBJ2-1; TRBD2 matches at 9 bases. Germline CDR1 reads SEHNR; CDR2 reads FQNEAQ (reference sequence). The CDR3 contains 15 residues. Trimming at V came to 5 bases and at J to 3 bases, leaving 5 bases not matched to a gene. CDR3 loop: CASSKGGGVYNEQFF. In DNA, the CDR3 is TGTGCCAGCAGCAAAGGCGGGGGGGTCTACAATGAGCAGTTCTTC.

This clonotype came up once. A read error is the likely source, as a far larger clone sits one nucleotide away. The chain combines TRBV5-8 with TRBJ1-1; D is perhaps TRBD1 (6 bases). The CDR3 covers 16 residues. The germline gives CDR1 SGHTS, CDR2 YDEGEE. In DNA, the CDR3 is TGCACCAGCAGCTTTACGCCTCCGGGGGCCGGAACTGAAGCTTTCTTT. It specifies CTSSFTPPGAGTEAFF. Based on the CDR3 plus reference TRBV5-8 and TRBJ1-1, the full variable domain is EAGVTQSPTHLIKTRGQQATLRCSPISGHTSVYWYQQALGLGLQFLLWYDEGEERNRGNFPPRFSGRQFPNYSSELNVNALELEDSALYLCTSSFTPPGAGTEAFFGQGTRLTVV.

This clonotype has a count of ten or more. The chain joins TRBV6-2 or TRBV6-3 to TRBJ2-3, with D perhaps TRBD1 (6 bases). This CDR3 has 17 amino acids. V was shortened by 5 bases and J by 2 bases, with 20 bases between the two germline ends. Germline assignment: CDR1 MNHEY and CDR2 SVGEGT. Here the CDR3 DNA reads TGTGCCAGCAGTCGAAAAGTTTCTGGGGGACACACAGATACGCAGTATTTT. Residues: CASSRKVSGGHTDTQYF.